The 23 T cell receptor beta chains below come from one sample, sequenced in a study of blood T cell repertoires in COVID-19. The repertoire was sequenced with immunoSEQ multiplex PCR; TCRdb's copy has only in-frame clones and lacks some. The sample lists approximately 37,000 clones, about 86% occurring once. The material sequenced was peripheral blood. All receptors come from a man aged 40-49 years with active COVID-19.

V is TRBV27 and J is TRBJ2-5; D not certain. V lost 6 bases, J lost 5 bases, and 7 bases lay in between. Germline V gives CDR1 MNHEY, CDR2 SMNVEV (reference sequence). This CDR3 is 11 amino acids long. The CDR3 nucleotides are TGTGCCAGCAGCTCGAGGGAGACCCAGTACTTC. Translating gives CASSSRETQYF.

This clone appeared once. V is TRBV30 and J is TRBJ1-3; 8 nucleotides agree with TRBD1. The CDR3 covers 17 residues. Trimming took 6 bases from V and 2 from J; bases not matched to a gene: 15. The V gene's germline CDR1 is GTSNPN and CDR2 SVGIG (reference sequence). CDR3 sequence (DNA): TGTGCCTGCGCCGTCAGACAGGGGTACGAGCCTGGAAACACCATATATTTT. Its translation is CACAVRQGYEPGNTIYF.

This clone is a singleton in its sample. J is TRBJ1-5 and V is TRBV5-5; 7 nucleotides agree with TRBD1. Germline assignment: CDR1 SGHKS and CDR2 YYEKEE (reference sequence). The CDR3 runs 15 residues. Trimming removed 2 bases from V and 4 bases from J; junction bases left unmatched: 6. For the CDR3, the DNA is TGTGCCAGCAGCTTAGGTGGGACAGCAAATCAGCCCCAGCATTTT. Amino acid sequence: CASSLGGTANQPQHF.

The chain joins TRBV30 to TRBJ2-1, with TRBD2 matching 8 bases. CDR3 length: 15 residues. V gave up 2 bases and J gave up 3 bases; unmatched junction bases: 6. The germline CDR1 and CDR2 sequences are GTSNPN and SVGIG (reference sequence). In DNA form, the CDR3 reads TGTGCCTGGAGTAGGGCAAGCGGGAGCTACAATGAGCAGTTCTTC. Its protein is CAWSRASGSYNEQFF.

The chain carries TRBV4-1 and TRBJ1-4; TRBD1 might be the D (5 bases). Trimming took 1 base from V and 14 from J, leaving 14 bases between them. The CDR3 extends over 13 amino acids. From germline, CDR1 is MGHRA and CDR2 YSYEKL. The CDR3 reads CASSQVATEILFF. The CDR3 nucleotides are TGCGCCAGCAGCCAAGTGGCGACAGAGATTCTGTTTTTT.

This clone was counted only a few times. The chain combines TRBV6-5 with TRBJ2-2, with D maybe TRBD2 (5 bases). This CDR3 has 15 residues. Trimming removed 2 bases from V and 11 bases from J, with 18 bases in between. The V gene's germline CDR1 is MNHEY and CDR2 SVGAGI. The CDR3 nucleotides read TGTGCCAGCAGTTACCAACTAGTACATGCCGCCGAGCTGTTTTTT. This sequence encodes CASSYQLVHAAELFF.

J is TRBJ1-2 and V is TRBV29-1; D call uncertain. Trimming shortened V by 3 bases and J by 2 bases, and 13 bases separated the two germline ends. The CDR3 has 14 residues. Germline V gives CDR1 SQVTM, CDR2 ANQGSEA. DNA of the CDR3: TGCAGCGTTGAGGTCGGCAGGTGGAACTATGGCTACACCTTC. This gives the protein CSVEVGRWNYGYTF.

The chain uses TRBV30 and TRBJ2-1, with no clear D. This CDR3 has 11 amino acids. V dropped 1 base and J dropped 10 bases, with 8 bases sitting between them. The V gene's germline CDR1 is GTSNPN and CDR2 SVGIG (reference sequence). CDR3 residues: CAWSEEREQFF. Written as DNA, the CDR3 is TGTGCCTGGAGTGAGGAGAGGGAGCAGTTCTTC. Variable domain in full (rest from reference TRBV30 and TRBJ2-1): SQTIHQWPATLVQPVGSPLSLECTVEGTSNPNLYWYRQAAGRGLQLLFYSVGIGQISSEVPQNLSASRPQDRQFILSSKKLLLSDSGFYLCAWSEEREQFFGPGTRLTVL.

The rearrangement links TRBV24-1 to TRBJ2-3, with 12 bases aligning to TRBD2. V lost 5 bases, J lost 1 base, and 9 bases stayed unmatched. CDR1 is KGHDR, CDR2 SFDVKD, per germline. The CDR3 contains 18 residues. The CDR3 DNA follows: TGTGCCACCAGTGGCGGGACTAGCGGGTTTTCTCGCACAGATACGCAGTATTTT. Its protein is CATSGGTSGFSRTDTQYF.

The CDR3 protein is CAIGRGLTEAFF. CDR3 bases: TGTGCCATCGGCAGGGGGCTCACTGAAGCTTTCTTT. The rearrangement uses TRBV10-3 and TRBJ1-1; TRBD1 agrees at 8 bases. The CDR3 consists of 12 residues. Germline CDR1 reads ENHRY; CDR2 reads SYGVKD. The junction had 3 bases not matched to a gene; V was cut back by 8 bases and J by 4 bases.

The V call is TRBV7-9, the J call TRBJ2-5; D may be TRBD2 (6 bases). Trimming took off 1 base at V and 5 bases at J, with 8 bases between the two ends. CDR3 length: 13 amino acids. Germline values: CDR1 SEHNR, CDR2 FQNEAQ (reference sequence). CDR3 bases: TGTGCCAGCAGCTTAGGGGGGGTTGAGACCCAGTACTTC. Translation gives CASSLGGVETQYF.

This clone appeared once. The chain links TRBV5-6 to TRBJ1-1; 7 positions agree with TRBD1. CDR3 length: 13 residues. The J segment lost 3 bases and the V segment lost 2 bases, leaving 1 base of the junction unmatched. The germline V gene encodes CDR1 SGHDT and CDR2 YYEEEE. The CDR3 bases are TGTGCCAGCAGCTTACAGGGGTACACTGAAGCTTTCTTT. Translation: CASSLQGYTEAFF.

V gene TRBV19 combines with J gene TRBJ1-2; TRBD1 is a possible D gene (5 bases). The V end was cut by 5 bases, the J end by 6 bases, with 22 bases between. Per the germline V gene, CDR1 is LNHDA and CDR2 is SQIVND (reference sequence). This CDR3 is built from 16 residues. CDR3 loop: CASSYPGDWGNDGYTF. The CDR3 nucleotides are TGTGCCAGTAGTTACCCCGGTGACTGGGGCAATGATGGCTACACCTTC.

V gene TRBV7-3 combines with J gene TRBJ1-2, with 7 bases lining up with TRBD1. The length of the CDR3 is 13 residues. Germline CDR1 SGHTA, CDR2 FQGTGA. V trimming: 0 bases; J trimming: 7 bases; junction bases outside the gene matches: 2. CDR3 sequence: CASSLTTGFGYTF. The CDR3 DNA reads as TGTGCCAGCAGCTTAACGACAGGGTTTGGCTACACCTTC.

The V and J genes are TRBV3-1 (or the pseudogene TRBV3-2) and TRBJ1-3; no clear D. The V gene lost 2 bases and the J gene lost 7 bases, with 9 bases spanning the gap. This CDR3 contains 13 residues. Germline CDR1 reads LGHDT; CDR2 reads YNNKEL (reference sequence). CDR3 sequence: CASSQRPGNTIYF. The CDR3 nucleotides are TGTGCCAGCAGCCAACGTCCGGGGAACACCATATATTTT.

The V call is TRBV19, the J call TRBJ1-2; D is uncertain. The CDR3 covers 14 residues. The germline V gene encodes CDR1 LNHDA and CDR2 SQIVND (reference sequence). V dropped 7 bases and J dropped 8 bases, with 20 bases sitting between them. CDR3 DNA sequence: TGTGCCAGTACCGAGGAAGGAACGAGGTTGGGCTACACCTTC. Translation: CASTEEGTRLGYTF.

The V call is TRBV30, the J call TRBJ1-6; D gene ambiguous. This CDR3 is built from 12 residues. Germline V gene sequence: CDR1 GTSNPN, CDR2 SVGIG (reference sequence). V dropped 6 bases and J dropped 9 bases, with 12 bases sitting between them. CDR3 sequence reads: CACRPRGSPLHF. The CDR3 DNA reads TGTGCCTGCCGACCCCGGGGTTCACCCCTCCACTTT.

The chain carries TRBV11-2 and TRBJ2-6; D unclear. V lost 1 base and J 4 bases, leaving 11 bases between the germline ends. The CDR3 has 16 residues. Germline V CDR1 and CDR2: SGHAT, FQNNGV. The CDR3 DNA follows: TGTGCCAGCAGCTTAGTAGGCAGGCCCGGGGCCAACGTCCTGACTTTC. Its protein is CASSLVGRPGANVLTF.

This chain uses TRBV5-4 with TRBJ1-5; 8 nucleotides agree with TRBD1. The CDR3 contains 16 residues. Germline CDR1 and CDR2: SGHNT and YYREEE (reference sequence). Trimming took 1 base from V and 2 from J; bases not matched to a gene: 5. The CDR3: CASSLTGQGGNQPQHF. The CDR3 DNA follows: TGTGCCAGCAGCTTGACTGGACAGGGCGGCAATCAGCCCCAGCATTTT.

V usage is TRBV11-2 and J usage is TRBJ2-7; 11 bases map to TRBD2. This CDR3 has 16 residues. V shed 4 bases, J shed 3 bases, and the junction held 8 bases outside the gene matches. The germline V gene has CDR1 SGHAT and CDR2 FQNNGV. This CDR3 is CASSSRSTSGNYEQYF. The CDR3, as DNA: TGTGCCAGCAGCTCTCGATCGACTAGCGGGAACTACGAGCAGTACTTC.

This clone appeared a single time. The CDR3 sequence: CASNQDRDVNYGYTF. In nucleotides, the CDR3 is TGTGCCAGCAACCAGGACAGGGATGTTAACTATGGCTACACCTTC. V and J are TRBV6-6 and TRBJ1-2; 8 bases are shared with TRBD1. The ends lost 7 bases at V and 1 base at J; junction bases unmatched: 8. The germline V gene encodes CDR1 MNHNY and CDR2 SVGAGI (reference sequence). The CDR3 extends over 15 amino acids.

The chain carries TRBV7-9 and TRBJ2-7; 7 bases line up with TRBD2. V was clipped by 5 bases and J by 4 bases; unmatched bases: 17. Germline V gives CDR1 SEHNR, CDR2 FQNEAQ (reference sequence). CDR3 length: 17 amino acids. The CDR3 sequence is CASSPSWGGLPRYEQYF. In DNA form, the CDR3 reads TGTGCCAGCAGCCCATCTTGGGGGGGACTACCCCGTTACGAGCAGTACTTC.

The chain links TRBV18 to TRBJ2-7; the D gene is possibly TRBD1 (5 bases). Germline lookup yields CDR1 KGHSH and CDR2 LQKENI. Trimming cost V 2 bases and J 0 bases, with 11 bases left between them. This CDR3 is 15 amino acids long. Here the CDR3 DNA reads TGTGCCAGCTCACCAAGGGGCCCCTTCTCCTACGAGCAGTACTTC. This translates into CASSPRGPFSYEQYF.